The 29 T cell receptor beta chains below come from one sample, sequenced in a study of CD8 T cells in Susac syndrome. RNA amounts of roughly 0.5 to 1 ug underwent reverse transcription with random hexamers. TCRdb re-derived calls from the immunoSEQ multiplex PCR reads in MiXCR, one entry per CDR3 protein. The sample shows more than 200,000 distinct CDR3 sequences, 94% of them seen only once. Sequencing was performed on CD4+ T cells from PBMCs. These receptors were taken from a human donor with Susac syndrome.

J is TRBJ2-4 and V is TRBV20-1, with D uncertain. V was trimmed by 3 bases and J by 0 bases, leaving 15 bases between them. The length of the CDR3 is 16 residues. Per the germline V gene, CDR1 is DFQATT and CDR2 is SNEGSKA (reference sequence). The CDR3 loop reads CSASPSSKLAKNIQYF. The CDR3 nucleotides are TGCAGTGCTAGTCCGAGCAGCAAGCTAGCCAAAAACATTCAGTACTTC.

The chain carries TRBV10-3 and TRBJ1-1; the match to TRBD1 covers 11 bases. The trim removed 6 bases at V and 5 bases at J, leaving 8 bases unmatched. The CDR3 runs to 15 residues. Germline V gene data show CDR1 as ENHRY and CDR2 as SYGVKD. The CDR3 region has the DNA TGTGCCATCAGGAGACCCGGGACAGGGGGAACTGAAGCTTTCTTT. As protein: CAIRRPGTGGTEAFF.

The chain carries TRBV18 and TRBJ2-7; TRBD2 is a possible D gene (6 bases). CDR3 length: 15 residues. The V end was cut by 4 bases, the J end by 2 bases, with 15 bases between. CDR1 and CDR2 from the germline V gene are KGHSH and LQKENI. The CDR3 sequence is CASSRSDPGAYEQYF. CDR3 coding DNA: TGTGCCAGCTCACGATCAGACCCGGGGGCCTACGAGCAGTACTTC.

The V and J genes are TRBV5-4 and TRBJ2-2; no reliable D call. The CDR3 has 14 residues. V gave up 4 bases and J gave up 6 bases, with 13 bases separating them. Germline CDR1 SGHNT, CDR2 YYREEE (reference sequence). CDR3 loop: CASSPKMDAGELFF. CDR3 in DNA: TGTGCCAGCAGCCCTAAAATGGATGCCGGGGAGCTGTTTTTT.

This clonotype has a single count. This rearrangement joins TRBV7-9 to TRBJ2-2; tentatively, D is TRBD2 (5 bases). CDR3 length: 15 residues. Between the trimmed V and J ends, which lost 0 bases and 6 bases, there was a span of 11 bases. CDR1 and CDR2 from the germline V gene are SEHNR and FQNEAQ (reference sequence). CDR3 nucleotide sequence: TGTGCCAGCAGCTTAGCTACTGGAGGACCCGGGGAGCTGTTTTTT. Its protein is CASSLATGGPGELFF.

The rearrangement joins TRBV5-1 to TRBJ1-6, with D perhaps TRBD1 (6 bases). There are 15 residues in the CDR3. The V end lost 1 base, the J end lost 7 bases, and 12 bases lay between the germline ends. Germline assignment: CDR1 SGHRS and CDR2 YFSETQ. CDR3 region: CASSLSDSRNSPLHF. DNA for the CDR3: TGCGCCAGCAGCTTGTCGGACAGTAGGAATTCACCCCTCCACTTT.

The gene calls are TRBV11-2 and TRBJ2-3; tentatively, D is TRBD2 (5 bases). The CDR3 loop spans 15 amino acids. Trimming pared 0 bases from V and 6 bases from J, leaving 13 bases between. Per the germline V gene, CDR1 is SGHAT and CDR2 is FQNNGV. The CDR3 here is CASSLEGGPSDTQYF. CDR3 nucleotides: TGTGCCAGCAGCTTAGAGGGCGGGCCCAGCGATACGCAGTATTTT.

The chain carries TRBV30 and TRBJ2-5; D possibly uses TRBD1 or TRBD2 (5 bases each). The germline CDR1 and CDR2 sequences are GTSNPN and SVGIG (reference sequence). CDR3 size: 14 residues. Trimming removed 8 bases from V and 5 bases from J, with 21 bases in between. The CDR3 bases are TGTGCCCAGGCGCCGGGACCTAGCAGGGAGACCCAGTACTTC. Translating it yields CAQAPGPSRETQYF.

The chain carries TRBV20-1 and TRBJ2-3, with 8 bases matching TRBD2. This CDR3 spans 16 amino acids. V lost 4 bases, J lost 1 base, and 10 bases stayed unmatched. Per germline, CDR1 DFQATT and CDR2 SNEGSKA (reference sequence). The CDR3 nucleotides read TGCAGTGCTAAGGGAGGCGGGGGGCAGGGCACAGATACGCAGTATTTT. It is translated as CSAKGGGGQGTDTQYF.

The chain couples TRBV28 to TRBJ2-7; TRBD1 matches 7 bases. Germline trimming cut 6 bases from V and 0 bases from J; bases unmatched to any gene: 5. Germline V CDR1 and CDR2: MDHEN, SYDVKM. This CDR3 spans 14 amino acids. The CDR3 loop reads CASRATGSSYEQYF. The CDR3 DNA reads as TGTGCCAGCAGAGCGACAGGGAGCTCCTACGAGCAGTACTTC.

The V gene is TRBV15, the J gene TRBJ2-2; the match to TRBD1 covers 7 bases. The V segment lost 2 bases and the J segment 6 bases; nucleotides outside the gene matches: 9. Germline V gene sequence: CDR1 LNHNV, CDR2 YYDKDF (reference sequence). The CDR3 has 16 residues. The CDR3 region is CATSRTTGLGPGELFF. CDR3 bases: TGTGCCACCAGCAGAACGACAGGGTTGGGTCCCGGGGAGCTGTTTTTT.

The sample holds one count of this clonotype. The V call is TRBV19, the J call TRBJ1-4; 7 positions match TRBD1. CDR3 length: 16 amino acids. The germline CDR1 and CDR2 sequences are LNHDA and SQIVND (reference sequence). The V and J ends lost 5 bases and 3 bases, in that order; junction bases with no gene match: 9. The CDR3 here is CASSGFTGVPNEKLFF. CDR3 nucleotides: TGTGCCAGTAGTGGATTCACAGGGGTCCCTAATGAAAAACTGTTTTTT.

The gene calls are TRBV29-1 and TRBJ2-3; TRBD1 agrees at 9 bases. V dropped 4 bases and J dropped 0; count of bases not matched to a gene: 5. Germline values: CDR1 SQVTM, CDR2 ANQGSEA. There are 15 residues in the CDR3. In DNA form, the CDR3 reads TGCAGCGTTGTAAGGGGACAGGGAAGCACAGATACGCAGTATTTT. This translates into CSVVRGQGSTDTQYF.

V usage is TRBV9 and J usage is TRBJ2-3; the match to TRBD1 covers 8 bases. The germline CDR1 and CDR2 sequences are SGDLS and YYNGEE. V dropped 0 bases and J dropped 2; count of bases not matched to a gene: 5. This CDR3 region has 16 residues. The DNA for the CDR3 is TGTGCCAGCAGCGTAGACGGGACAGGAAACACAGATACGCAGTATTTT. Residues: CASSVDGTGNTDTQYF.

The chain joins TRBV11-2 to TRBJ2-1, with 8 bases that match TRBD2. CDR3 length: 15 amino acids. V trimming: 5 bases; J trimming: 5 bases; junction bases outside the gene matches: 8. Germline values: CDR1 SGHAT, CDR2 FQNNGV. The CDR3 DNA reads TGTGCCAGCAGCCTCCAGCGGGGGTCTAACAATGAGCAGTTCTTC. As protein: CASSLQRGSNNEQFF.

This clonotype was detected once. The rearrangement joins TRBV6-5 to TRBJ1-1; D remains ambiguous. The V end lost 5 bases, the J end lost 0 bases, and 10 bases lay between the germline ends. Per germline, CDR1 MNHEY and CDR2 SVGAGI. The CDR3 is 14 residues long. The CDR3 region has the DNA TGTGCCAGCAGTACGTTAGACATGAACACTGAAGCTTTCTTT. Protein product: CASSTLDMNTEAFF.

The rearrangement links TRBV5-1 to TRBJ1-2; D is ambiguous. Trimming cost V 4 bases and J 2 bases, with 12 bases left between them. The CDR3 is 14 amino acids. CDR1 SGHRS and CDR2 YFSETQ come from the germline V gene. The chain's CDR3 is CASSLTQENYGYTF. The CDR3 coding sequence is TGCGCCAGCAGCCTCACCCAGGAAAACTATGGCTACACCTTC.

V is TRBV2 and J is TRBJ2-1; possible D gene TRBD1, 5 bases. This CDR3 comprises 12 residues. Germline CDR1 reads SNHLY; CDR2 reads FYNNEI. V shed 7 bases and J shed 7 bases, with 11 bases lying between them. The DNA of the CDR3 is TGTGCCAGCACGGATCAGGGTAATGAGCAGTTCTTC. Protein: CASTDQGNEQFF.

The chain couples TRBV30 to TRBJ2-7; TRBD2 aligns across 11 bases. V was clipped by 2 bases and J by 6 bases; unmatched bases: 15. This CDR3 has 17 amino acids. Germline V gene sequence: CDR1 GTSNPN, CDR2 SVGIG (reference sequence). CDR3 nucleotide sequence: TGTGCCTGGAGTCCCATGGGTAGCGGGGGGGCGAACGGCGAGCAGTACTTC. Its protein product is CAWSPMGSGGANGEQYF.

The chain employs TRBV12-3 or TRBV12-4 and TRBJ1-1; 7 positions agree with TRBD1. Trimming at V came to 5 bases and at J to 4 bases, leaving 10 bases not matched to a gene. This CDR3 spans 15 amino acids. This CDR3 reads CASSLGKGGVTEAFF. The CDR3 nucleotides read TGTGCCAGCAGTCTGGGGAAAGGGGGCGTCACTGAAGCTTTCTTT.

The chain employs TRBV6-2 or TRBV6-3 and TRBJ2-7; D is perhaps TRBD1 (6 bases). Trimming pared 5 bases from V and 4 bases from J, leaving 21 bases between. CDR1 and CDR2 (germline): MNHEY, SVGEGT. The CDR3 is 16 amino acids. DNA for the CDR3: TGTGCCAGCAGTCGTTCCGGACAGCTGGAGTCTTACGAGCAGTACTTC. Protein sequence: CASSRSGQLESYEQYF.

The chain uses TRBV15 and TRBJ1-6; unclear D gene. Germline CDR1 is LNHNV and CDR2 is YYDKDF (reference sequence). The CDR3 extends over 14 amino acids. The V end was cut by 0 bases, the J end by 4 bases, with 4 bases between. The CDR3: CATSRDRYNSPLHF. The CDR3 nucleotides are TGTGCCACCAGCAGAGACCGTTATAATTCACCCCTCCACTTT.

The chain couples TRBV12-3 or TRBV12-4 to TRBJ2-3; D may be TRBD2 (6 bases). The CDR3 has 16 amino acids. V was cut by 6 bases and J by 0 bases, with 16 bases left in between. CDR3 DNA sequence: TGTGCCAGCAGCCCCCAGGCGGGACTTAGCACAGATACGCAGTATTTT. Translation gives CASSPQAGLSTDTQYF.

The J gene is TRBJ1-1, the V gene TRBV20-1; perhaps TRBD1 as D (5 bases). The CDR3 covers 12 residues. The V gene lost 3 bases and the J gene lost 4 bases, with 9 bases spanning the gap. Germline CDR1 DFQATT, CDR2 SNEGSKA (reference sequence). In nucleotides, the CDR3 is TGCAGTGCTAGCGGGCAGGGCACTGAAGCTTTCTTT. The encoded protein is CSASGQGTEAFF.

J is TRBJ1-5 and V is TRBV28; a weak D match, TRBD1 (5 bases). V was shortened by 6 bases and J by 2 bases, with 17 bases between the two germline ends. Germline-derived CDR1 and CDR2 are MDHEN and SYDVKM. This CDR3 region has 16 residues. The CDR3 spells CASRSPGQVGNQPQHF. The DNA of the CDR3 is TGTGCCAGCAGATCTCCGGGGCAGGTTGGCAATCAGCCCCAGCATTTT.

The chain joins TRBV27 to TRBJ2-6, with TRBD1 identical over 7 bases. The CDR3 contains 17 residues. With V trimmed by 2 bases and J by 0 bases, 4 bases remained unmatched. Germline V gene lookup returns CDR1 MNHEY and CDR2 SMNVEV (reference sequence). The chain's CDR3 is CASSLVGQRSGANVLTF. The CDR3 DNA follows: TGTGCCAGCAGTTTAGTGGGACAGCGCTCTGGGGCCAACGTCCTGACTTTC. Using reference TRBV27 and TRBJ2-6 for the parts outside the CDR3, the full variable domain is EAQVTQNPRYLITVTGKKLTVTCSQNMNHEYMSWYRQDPGLGLRQIYYSMNVEVTDKGDVPEGYKVSRKEKRNFPLILESPSPNQTSLYFCASSLVGQRSGANVLTFGAGSRLTVL.

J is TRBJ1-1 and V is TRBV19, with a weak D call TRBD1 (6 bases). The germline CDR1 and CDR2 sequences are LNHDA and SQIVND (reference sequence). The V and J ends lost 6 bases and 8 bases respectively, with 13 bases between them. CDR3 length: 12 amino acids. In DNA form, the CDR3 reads TGTGCCAGTAGGTCCTGGGGGCTCGAAGCTTTCTTT. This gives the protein CASRSWGLEAFF.

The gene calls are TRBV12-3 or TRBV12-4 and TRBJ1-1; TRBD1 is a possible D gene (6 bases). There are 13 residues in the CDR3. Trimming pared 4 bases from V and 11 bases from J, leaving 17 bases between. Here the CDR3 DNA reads TGTGCCAGCAGTTCCGTTACCGGGCAGGGGGCTTTCTTT. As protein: CASSSVTGQGAFF.

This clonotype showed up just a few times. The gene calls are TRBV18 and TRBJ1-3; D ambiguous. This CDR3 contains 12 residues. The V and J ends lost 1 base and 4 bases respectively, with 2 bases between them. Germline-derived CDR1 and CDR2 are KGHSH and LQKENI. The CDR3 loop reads CASSPLGNTIYF. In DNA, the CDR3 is TGTGCCAGCTCACCACTGGGAAACACCATATATTTT.